This passage covers 10 T cell receptor beta chains from one sample sequenced in a study of cytomegalovirus exposure and HLA in healthy donors. The protocol was immunoSEQ multiplex PCR, while the TCRdb copy is restricted to in-frame clones and leaves out a portion. The sample yields 170,000 or so clones, more than 65% seen once. Input material: PBMCs. All receptors derive from a woman aged 18-30 years in good health and CMV-seropositive.

This clone was recorded once. This rearrangement joins TRBV6-5 to TRBJ1-2; the D gene is possibly TRBD1 (5 bases). Germline V gives CDR1 MNHEY, CDR2 SVGAGI. V was cut by 2 bases and J by 7 bases, with 14 bases left in between. The CDR3 runs 14 residues. Here the CDR3 reads CASSYGGEVSGYTF. The CDR3, as DNA: TGTGCCAGCAGTTACGGGGGGGAGGTGAGTGGCTACACCTTC.

This clone was recorded only once. This sequence joins TRBV7-8 and TRBJ1-2; D call uncertain. Germline V lookup: CDR1 SGHVS, CDR2 FQNEAQ. V lost 1 base to trimming and J lost 5 bases, with 8 bases between them. The CDR3 is 13 amino acids. In DNA, the CDR3 is TGTGCCAGCAGCTTAGTAGGCGGGTATGGCTACACCTTC. It is translated as CASSLVGGYGYTF.

As DNA, the CDR3 is TGCGCCAGTCCCTTCCTAGCGGGGGGGCCAACAGATACGCAGTATTTT. Its protein product is CASPFLAGGPTDTQYF. This chain uses TRBV10-1 with TRBJ2-3, with 12 bases fitting TRBD2. Trimming removed 9 bases from V and 3 bases from J; junction bases left unmatched: 10. Germline CDR1 reads WNHNN; CDR2 reads SYGVQD (reference sequence). The CDR3 runs to 16 residues.

The chain employs TRBV9 and TRBJ2-1, with D perhaps TRBD2 (6 bases). The CDR3 consists of 16 residues. Looked up from germline, CDR1 is SGDLS and CDR2 is YYNGEE. The germline V and J ends were trimmed by 0 bases and 5 bases, with 15 bases remaining between them. Here the CDR3 DNA reads TGTGCCAGCAGCGTAGTTGGGGGGAAAGGGAACAATGAGCAGTTCTTC. It codes for CASSVVGGKGNNEQFF.

Written as DNA, the CDR3 is TGTGCCAGCAGCTCAACCGGGAGTAGCTCCTACGAGCAGTACTTC. The encoded protein is CASSSTGSSSYEQYF. The chain couples TRBV9 to TRBJ2-7, with a weak D call TRBD2 (6 bases). The CDR3 loop spans 15 amino acids. With 4 bases removed from V and 0 bases from J, the gap between germline ends came to 14 bases. In germline, CDR1 is SGDLS, CDR2 YYNGEE.

The chain couples TRBV6-1 to TRBJ1-4; perhaps TRBD1 as D (6 bases). The CDR3 consists of 15 residues. V was cut by 4 bases and J by 8 bases, with 17 bases left in between. Germline-derived CDR1 and CDR2 are MNHNS and SASEGT. CDR3 DNA sequence: TGTGCCAGCAGTGTGAAGAGCGAGAGGGGGGAAAAACTGTTTTTT. This translates into CASSVKSERGEKLFF.

The chain recombines TRBV7-8 with TRBJ1-5; TRBD1 aligns across 7 bases. In germline, CDR1 is SGHVS, CDR2 FQNEAQ. With 5 bases clipped from V and 4 bases from J, the junction kept 2 bases outside the gene matches. The CDR3 spans 13 residues. The CDR3 nucleotides read TGTGCCAGCAGCCGGACAGGAAATCAGCCCCAGCATTTT. Its translation: CASSRTGNQPQHF.

The V and J genes are TRBV6-6 and TRBJ1-6; D unresolved. The CDR3 covers 13 residues. The ends were cut back, 0 bases at V and 8 bases at J, with 5 bases in the middle. The V gene's germline CDR1 is MNHNY and CDR2 SVGAGI (reference sequence). DNA for the CDR3: TGTGCCAGCAGTTACTCGAGTGATTCACCCCTCCACTTT. Residues: CASSYSSDSPLHF.

The gene calls are TRBV7-2 and TRBJ2-7, with 12 bases that match TRBD2. CDR1 and CDR2 from the germline V gene are SGHTA and FQGNSA. The CDR3 length is 17 residues. Trimming cost V 5 bases and J 2 bases; bases outside gene matches: 10. CDR3 sequence (DNA): TGTGCCAGCAGCCAACTAGCGGGGGGCTATAAAGCCTACGAGCAGTACTTC. Protein sequence: CASSQLAGGYKAYEQYF.

V and J are TRBV2 and TRBJ1-1; 8 nucleotides agree with TRBD1. V shed 3 bases, J shed 4 bases, and the junction held 1 base outside the gene matches. CDR1 and CDR2 (germline): SNHLY, FYNNEI. The CDR3 consists of 13 residues. Here the CDR3 reads CASSETGVTEAFF. The CDR3 DNA sequence: TGTGCCAGCAGTGAGACAGGGGTCACTGAAGCTTTCTTT.